Listed below are T cell receptor beta chains from one sample, sequenced in a study of cytomegalovirus exposure and HLA in healthy donors. Measured with immunoSEQ multiplex PCR; TCRdb has only the in-frame clones, and not every one. The sample shows more than 250,000 clones, less than 95% of them seen only once. The specimen was PBMCs. The receptors originated from a woman aged 30 to 39 in good health and CMV-seronegative. Each CDR3 is given with its conserved first and last residue. The D gene is left open where the match is weak. Clone size is shown for a subset of rows, as once, few, many or a class of expanded clone.

clone_size,v_call,j_call,d_call,cdr3_aa,cdr3_nt
.,TRBV7-3,TRBJ2-3,TRBD2,CASSFGLAGGTDTQYF,TGTGCCAGCAGCTTTGGACTAGCGGGAGGCACAGATACGCAGTATTTT
.,TRBV19,TRBJ1-2,TRBD1,CASSPGGSYGYTF,TGTGCCAGTAGTCCAGGGGGCAGCTATGGCTACACCTTC
.,TRBV28,TRBJ2-7,TRBD2,CASSSPGGGNYEQYF,TGTGCCAGCAGTTCCCCGGGGGGAGGAAACTACGAGCAGTACTTC
.,TRBV6-6,TRBJ2-2,TRBD2,CASSTSGSSTGELFF,TGTGCCAGCAGTACTAGCGGGAGTAGTACCGGGGAGCTGTTTTTT
once,TRBV9,TRBJ2-3,.,CASSLRPDQSTDTQYF,TGTGCCAGCAGCCTTAGACCCGATCAATCCACAGATACGCAGTATTTT
.,TRBV5-4,TRBJ1-1,.,CASSLLGVNTEAFF,TGTGCCAGCAGCTTGTTAGGGGTGAACACTGAAGCTTTCTTT
.,TRBV9,TRBJ2-5,.,CASSAEGGKETQYF,TGTGCCAGCAGCGCCGAAGGGGGGAAAGAGACCCAGTACTTC
.,TRBV4-3,TRBJ2-3,TRBD2,CASSQDVASGNTGGQYF,TGCGCCAGCAGCCAAGATGTGGCTAGCGGGAACACCGGCGGGCAGTATTTT
.,TRBV6-6,TRBJ2-7,.,CASSYSGTGSYEQYF,TGTGCCAGCAGTTATTCCGGGACCGGCTCCTACGAGCAGTACTTC
.,TRBV5-1,TRBJ2-1,TRBD1,CASRAGQDYNEQFF,TGCGCCAGCAGAGCCGGACAGGATTACAATGAGCAGTTCTTC
.,TRBV11-2,TRBJ2-1,TRBD2,CASSPKGLADWFEQFF,TGTGCCAGCAGCCCCAAGGGACTAGCGGATTGGTTTGAGCAGTTCTTC
.,TRBV4-1,TRBJ2-7,.,CASSQDLRVSYEQYF,TGCGCCAGCAGCCAAGATCTCCGGGTATCCTACGAGCAGTACTTC
.,TRBV5-1,TRBJ1-3,.,CASRPSGGSGNTIYF,TGCGCCAGCAGACCATCGGGGGGCTCTGGAAACACCATATATTTT
.,TRBV27,TRBJ1-4,.,CASSQVKGLLFF,TGTGCCAGCAGTCAGGTTAAGGGTTTGTTGTTTTTT
.,TRBV2,TRBJ1-4,.,CASSEARGALFF,TGTGCCAGCAGTGAAGCGCGGGGTGCACTGTTTTTT
once,TRBV10-2,TRBJ2-4,.,CASSETSGRVKNIQYF,TGCGCCAGCAGTGAGACTTCAGGGCGGGTTAAAAACATTCAGTACTTC
.,TRBV6-1,TRBJ2-7,TRBD1,CASSGQGDEQYF,TGTGCCAGCAGTGGCCAGGGGGACGAGCAGTACTTC
.,TRBV6-6,TRBJ2-1,TRBD2,CASSYPTGRPNEQFF,TGTGCCAGCAGTTACCCCACCGGGAGGCCCAATGAGCAGTTCTTC
.,TRBV7-2,TRBJ2-7,.,CASSPRDSGRGEQYF,TGTGCCAGCAGCCCAAGGGACTCGGGACGGGGCGAGCAGTACTTC
few,TRBV2,TRBJ1-5,.,CASSPGLGQPQHF,TGTGCCAGCAGTCCCGGGTTGGGGCAGCCCCAGCATTTT
.,TRBV7-9,TRBJ2-1,TRBD2,CASSPKTSGSSHEQFF,TGTGCCAGCAGCCCCAAGACTAGCGGGAGTTCCCATGAGCAGTTCTTC
.,TRBV7-3,TRBJ2-7,TRBD2,CASSLYPSGTAYEQYF,TGTGCCAGCAGCTTATATCCTAGCGGGACCGCCTACGAGCAGTACTTC
few,TRBV18,TRBJ1-5,TRBD1,CASSPRTGGSLSAQHF,TGTGCCAGCTCACCACGGACAGGGGGCTCACTCTCAGCCCAGCATTTT
.,TRBV28,TRBJ2-7,TRBD1,CASSHRGSYEQYF,TGTGCCAGCAGCCACAGGGGTTCCTACGAGCAGTACTTC
.,TRBV27,TRBJ1-2,TRBD1,CASSPTGAYGYTF,TGTGCCAGCAGTCCGACAGGGGCCTATGGCTACACCTTC
.,TRBV7-8,TRBJ1-1,TRBD1,CASSLGDRDSEAFF,TGTGCCAGCAGCTTAGGGGACAGGGATAGTGAAGCTTTCTTT
.,TRBV11-2,TRBJ2-5,.,CASSLGGAGEGFETQYF,TGTGCCAGCAGCTTAGGGGGCGCAGGGGAGGGTTTCGAGACCCAGTACTTC
.,TRBV2,TRBJ2-5,TRBD2,CASSEAGGRETPMGETQYF,TGTGCCAGCAGTGAAGCGGGAGGGCGGGAAACCCCGATGGGGGAGACCCAGTACTTC
.,TRBV11-3,TRBJ2-3,.,CASSLGGGSTDTQYF,TGTGCCAGCAGCTTAGGTGGGGGCAGCACAGATACGCAGTATTTT
.,TRBV28,TRBJ2-1,TRBD1,CASRTGGDYNEQFF,TGTGCCAGCAGAACAGGGGGCGACTACAATGAGCAGTTCTTC
.,TRBV30,TRBJ2-5,.,CAWTTGRREAQYF,TGTGCCTGGACGACAGGGAGGAGGGAGGCCCAGTACTTC
.,TRBV6-5,TRBJ2-7,.,CASSYLEEGSYEQYF,TGTGCCAGCAGTTACCTCGAGGAGGGTTCCTACGAGCAGTACTTC
.,TRBV2,TRBJ2-7,.,CASSELNLSSYEQYF,TGTGCCAGCAGTGAGTTGAATTTAAGCTCCTACGAGCAGTACTTC
.,TRBV28,TRBJ2-4,.,CASSEGNKNIQYF,TGTGCCAGCAGTGAGGGAAACAAAAACATTCAGTACTTC
.,TRBV29-1,TRBJ2-1,TRBD2,CSVDSGSSYNEQFF,TGCAGCGTTGATAGCGGGAGCTCCTACAATGAGCAGTTCTTC
once,TRBV28,TRBJ2-7,.,CASSQSSANPPHEQYF,TGTGCCAGCAGTCAGAGTAGCGCCAATCCGCCCCACGAGCAGTACTTC
.,TRBV19,TRBJ2-5,.,CASSIDGAETQYF,TGTGCCAGTAGTATTGACGGGGCCGAGACCCAGTACTTC
few,TRBV11-2,TRBJ2-2,.,CASSLEVDTGELFF,TGTGCCAGCAGCTTAGAAGTAGACACCGGGGAGCTGTTTTTT
.,TRBV28,TRBJ2-7,TRBD2,CASRPTSGVYEQYF,TGTGCCAGCCGCCCCACTAGCGGAGTCTACGAGCAGTACTTC
.,TRBV28,TRBJ1-1,.,CASRNTEAFF,TGTGCCAGCAGAAACACTGAAGCTTTCTTT
.,TRBV7-8,TRBJ2-7,TRBD1,CASSLGQGINYEQYF,TGTGCCAGCAGCTTAGGACAGGGAATCAACTACGAGCAGTACTTC
once,TRBV9,TRBJ1-5,TRBD1,CASSVGAGGDQPQHF,TGTGCCAGCAGCGTAGGTGCAGGGGGAGATCAGCCCCAGCATTTT
once,TRBV5-1,TRBJ2-3,TRBD2,CASSPLAGGQDTQYF,TGCGCCAGCAGCCCCTTAGCGGGAGGTCAAGATACGCAGTATTTT
.,TRBV4-3,TRBJ2-7,.,CASSQELIGSYEQYF,TGCGCCAGCAGCCAAGAGTTGATAGGGTCCTACGAGCAGTACTTC